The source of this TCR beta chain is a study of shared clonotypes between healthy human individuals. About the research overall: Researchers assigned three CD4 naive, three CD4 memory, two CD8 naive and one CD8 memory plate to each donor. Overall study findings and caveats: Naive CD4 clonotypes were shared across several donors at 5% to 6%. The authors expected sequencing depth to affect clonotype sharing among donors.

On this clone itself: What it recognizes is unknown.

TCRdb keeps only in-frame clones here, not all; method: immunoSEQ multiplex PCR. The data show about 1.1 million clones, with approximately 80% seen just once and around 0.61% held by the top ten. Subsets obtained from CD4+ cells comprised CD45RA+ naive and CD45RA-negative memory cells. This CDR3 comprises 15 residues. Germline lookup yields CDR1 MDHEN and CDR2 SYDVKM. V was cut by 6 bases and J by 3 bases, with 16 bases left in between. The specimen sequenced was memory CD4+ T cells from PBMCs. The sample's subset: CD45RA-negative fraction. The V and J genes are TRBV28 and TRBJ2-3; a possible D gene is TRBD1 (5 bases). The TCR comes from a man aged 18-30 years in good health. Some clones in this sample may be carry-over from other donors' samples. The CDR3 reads CASSRAERQTDTQYF. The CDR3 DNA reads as TGTGCCAGCAGCCGAGCTGAGAGACAGACAGATACGCAGTATTTT.